This T cell receptor (beta chain) was found in a study of blood T cell repertoires in COVID-19. Study background: From the United States, Italy and Spain came samples of acute and convalescent COVID-19. The cDNA or gDNA used as material had been derived from T cells, B-cell-depleted T cells, or PBMCs.

Original handling: Reference gene primer amplification gave nucleated cell count estimates. Clones were sequenced by immunoSEQ multiplex PCR, and TCRdb holds only the in-frame ones, with some missing. V, J and clone size are taken as reported in that table, and D and trimming were inferred from the DNA itself. The data contain tens of thousands of clones, 80% to 90% of them singletons. CDR3 size: 17 residues. Deletions cut 2 bases from V and 0 bases from J, with 16 bases between. Per the germline V gene, CDR1 is SGHAT and CDR2 is FQNNGV. The TCR was taken from a man aged 45 to 65 with acute or convalescent COVID-19. Material for sequencing was peripheral blood. The rearrangement joins TRBV11-2 to TRBJ1-1; TRBD1 is a possible D gene (6 bases). Here the CDR3 DNA reads TGTGCCAGCAGCTTATCAGGGGTCCGCCGCGTGAACACTGAAGCTTTCTTT. This codes for CASSLSGVRRVNTEAFF.